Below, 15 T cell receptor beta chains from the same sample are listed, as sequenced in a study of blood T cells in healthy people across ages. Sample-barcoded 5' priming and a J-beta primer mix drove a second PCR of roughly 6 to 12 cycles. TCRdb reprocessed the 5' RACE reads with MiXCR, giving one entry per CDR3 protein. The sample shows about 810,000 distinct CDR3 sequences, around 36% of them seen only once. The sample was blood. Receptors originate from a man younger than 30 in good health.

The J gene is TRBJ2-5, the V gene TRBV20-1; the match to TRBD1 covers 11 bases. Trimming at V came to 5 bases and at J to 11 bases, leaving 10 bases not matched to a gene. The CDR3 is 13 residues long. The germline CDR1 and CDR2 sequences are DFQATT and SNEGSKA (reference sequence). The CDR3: CSALSGQGDEQYF. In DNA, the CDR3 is TGCAGTGCTCTCTCGGGACAGGGGGATGAGCAGTACTTC.

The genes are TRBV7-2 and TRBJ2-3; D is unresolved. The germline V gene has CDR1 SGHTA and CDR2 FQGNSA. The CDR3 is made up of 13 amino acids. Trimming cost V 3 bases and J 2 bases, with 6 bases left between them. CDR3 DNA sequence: TGTGCCAGCAGCTTCCCGGTCACAGATACGCAGTATTTT. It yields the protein CASSFPVTDTQYF.

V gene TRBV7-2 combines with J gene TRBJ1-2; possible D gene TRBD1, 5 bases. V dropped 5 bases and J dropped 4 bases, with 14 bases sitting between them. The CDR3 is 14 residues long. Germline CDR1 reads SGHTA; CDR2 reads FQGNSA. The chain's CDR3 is CASSAGPGVYGYTF. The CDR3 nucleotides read TGTGCCAGCAGCGCAGGTCCGGGGGTCTATGGCTACACCTTC.

The CDR3 DNA sequence: TGTGCCAGCTATGGGGGTAGCAATCAGCCCCAGCATTTT. This translates into CASYGGSNQPQHF. The rearrangement links TRBV6-6 to TRBJ1-5; D may be TRBD1 (5 bases). The germline V gene encodes CDR1 MNHNY and CDR2 SVGAGI (reference sequence). V was cut by 8 bases and J by 0 bases, with 8 bases left in between. This CDR3 comprises 13 residues.

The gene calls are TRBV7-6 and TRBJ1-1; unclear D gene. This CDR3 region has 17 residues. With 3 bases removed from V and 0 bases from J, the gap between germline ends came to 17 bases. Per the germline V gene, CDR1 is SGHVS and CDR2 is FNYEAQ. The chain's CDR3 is CASSFRDPRIMNTEAFF. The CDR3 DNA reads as TGTGCCAGCAGCTTCCGGGATCCCAGGATTATGAACACTGAAGCTTTCTTT.

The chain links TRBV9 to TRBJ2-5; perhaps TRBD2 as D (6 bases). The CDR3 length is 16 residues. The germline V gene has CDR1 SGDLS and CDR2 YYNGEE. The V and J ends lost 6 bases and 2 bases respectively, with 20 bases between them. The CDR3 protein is CASTLSGGSRQETQYF. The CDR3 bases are TGTGCCAGCACCCTCTCTGGGGGGAGCAGGCAAGAGACCCAGTACTTC.

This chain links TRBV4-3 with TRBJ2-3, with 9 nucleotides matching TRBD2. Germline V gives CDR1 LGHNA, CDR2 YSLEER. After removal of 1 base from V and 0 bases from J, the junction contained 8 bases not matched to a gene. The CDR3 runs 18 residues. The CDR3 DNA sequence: TGCGCCAGCAGCCAAGTACCAGTGCGGGGGGGCAGCACAGATACGCAGTATTTT. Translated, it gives CASSQVPVRGGSTDTQYF.

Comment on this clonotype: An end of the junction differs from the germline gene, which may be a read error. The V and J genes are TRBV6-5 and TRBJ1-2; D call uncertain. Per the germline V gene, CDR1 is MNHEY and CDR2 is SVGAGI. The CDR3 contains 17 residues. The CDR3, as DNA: TGTGCCAGCAGTTACTCCCGGGAGGTGGCACGCACCTATGGCTACATCTTC. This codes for CASSYSREVARTYGYIF.

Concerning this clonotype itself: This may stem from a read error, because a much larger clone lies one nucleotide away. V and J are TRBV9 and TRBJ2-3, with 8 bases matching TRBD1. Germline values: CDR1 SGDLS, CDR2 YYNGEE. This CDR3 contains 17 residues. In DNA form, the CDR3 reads TGTGCCAGCAGCGTTAGGGGGACAGGCAGGGTCACAGATGCGCAGTATTTT. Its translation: CASSVRGTGRVTDAQYF.

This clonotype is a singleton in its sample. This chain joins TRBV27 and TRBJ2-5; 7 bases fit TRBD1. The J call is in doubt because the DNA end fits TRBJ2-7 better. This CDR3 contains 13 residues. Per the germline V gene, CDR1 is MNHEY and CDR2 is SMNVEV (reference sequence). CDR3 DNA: TGTGCCAGCAGTTGGAGGACAGGCTGCGAGCAGTACTTC. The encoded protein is CASSWRTGCEQYF.

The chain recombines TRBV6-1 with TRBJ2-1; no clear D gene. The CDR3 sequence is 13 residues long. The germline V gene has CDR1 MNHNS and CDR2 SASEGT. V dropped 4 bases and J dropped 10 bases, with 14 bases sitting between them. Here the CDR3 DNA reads TGTGCCAGCAGTGTAAGCGCACCCTACGAGCAGTTCTTC. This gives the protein CASSVSAPYEQFF.

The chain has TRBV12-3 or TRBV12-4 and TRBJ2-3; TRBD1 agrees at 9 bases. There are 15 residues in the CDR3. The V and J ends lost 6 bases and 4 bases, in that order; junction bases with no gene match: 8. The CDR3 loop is CASRTGTGRADTQYF. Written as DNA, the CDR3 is TGTGCCAGCAGAACCGGGACAGGGAGAGCAGATACGCAGTATTTT.

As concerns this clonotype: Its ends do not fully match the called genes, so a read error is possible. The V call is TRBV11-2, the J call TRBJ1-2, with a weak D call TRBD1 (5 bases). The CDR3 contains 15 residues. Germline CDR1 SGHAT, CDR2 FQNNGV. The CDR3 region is CAGSLDLQAYYGYTF. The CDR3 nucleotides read TGTGCCGGCAGCTTAGATCTACAGGCCTACTATGGCTACACCTTC. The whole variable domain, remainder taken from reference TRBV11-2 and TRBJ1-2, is EAGVAQSPRYKIIEKRQSVAFWCNPISGHATLYWYQQILGQGPKLLIQFQNNGVVDDSQLPKDRFSAERLKGVDSTLKIQPAKLEDSAVYLCAGSLDLQAYYGYTFGSGTRLTVV.

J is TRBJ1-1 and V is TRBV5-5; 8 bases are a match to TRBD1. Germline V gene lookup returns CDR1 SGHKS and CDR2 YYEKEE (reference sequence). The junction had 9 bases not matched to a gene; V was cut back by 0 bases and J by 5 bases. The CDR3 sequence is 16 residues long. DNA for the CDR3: TGTGCCAGCAGCTTGGGTCAGGGGGCAATGCAAACTGAAGCTTTCTTT. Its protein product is CASSLGQGAMQTEAFF.

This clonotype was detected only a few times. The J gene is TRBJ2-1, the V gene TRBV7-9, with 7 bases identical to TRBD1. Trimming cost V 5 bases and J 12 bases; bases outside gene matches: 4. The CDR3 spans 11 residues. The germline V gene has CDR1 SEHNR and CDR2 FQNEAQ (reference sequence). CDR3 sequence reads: CASSPGTVQFF. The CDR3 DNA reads TGTGCCAGCAGCCCCGGGACAGTGCAGTTCTTC.